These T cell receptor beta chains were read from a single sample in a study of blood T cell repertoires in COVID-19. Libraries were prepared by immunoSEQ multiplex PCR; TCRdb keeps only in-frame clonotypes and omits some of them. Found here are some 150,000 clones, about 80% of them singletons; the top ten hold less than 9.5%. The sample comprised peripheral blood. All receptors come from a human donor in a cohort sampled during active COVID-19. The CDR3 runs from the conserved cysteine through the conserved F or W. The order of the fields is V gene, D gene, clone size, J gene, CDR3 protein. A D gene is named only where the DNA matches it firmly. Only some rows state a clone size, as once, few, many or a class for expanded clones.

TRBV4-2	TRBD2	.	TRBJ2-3	CASSPRTSGGSSTDTQYF
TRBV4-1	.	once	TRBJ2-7	CASSQDSLADEQYF
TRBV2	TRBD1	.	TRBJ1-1	CASSANRGGTEAFF
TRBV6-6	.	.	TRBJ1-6	CASSYGDFYNSPLHF
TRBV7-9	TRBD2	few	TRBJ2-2	CASIRGGNTAGELFF
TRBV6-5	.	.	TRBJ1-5	CASRPSGGNQPQHF
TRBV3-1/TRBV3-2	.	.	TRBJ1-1	CASTAVLNTEAFF
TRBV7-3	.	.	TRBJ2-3	CASSSRGGDTDTQYF
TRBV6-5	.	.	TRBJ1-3	CASSPRGGGGNTIYF
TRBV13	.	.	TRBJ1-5	CASRRGPEPQHF
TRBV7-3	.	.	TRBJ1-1	CASSLKMGSGVAGDTEAFF
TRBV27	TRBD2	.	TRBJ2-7	CASSLWEGYEQYF
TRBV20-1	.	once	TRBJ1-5	CSASPGVDNQPQHF
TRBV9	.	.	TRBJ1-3	CASSASTGNTIYF
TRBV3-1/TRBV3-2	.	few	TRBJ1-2	CASSPLMGLGGGYTF
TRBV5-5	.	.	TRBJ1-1	CASRQNTEAFF
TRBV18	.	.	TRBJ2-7	CASSGRTYEQYF
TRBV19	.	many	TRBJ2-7	CASSIDLLTVYEQYF
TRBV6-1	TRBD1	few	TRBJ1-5	CASSETRGRISNQPQHF
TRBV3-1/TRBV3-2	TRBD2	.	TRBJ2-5	CASSPGLAGGGETQYF
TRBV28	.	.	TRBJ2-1	CASSLGPSYNEQFF
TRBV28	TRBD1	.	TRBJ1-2	CASTPRDRGLGYTF
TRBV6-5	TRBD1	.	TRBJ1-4	CASRDRGGNEKLFF
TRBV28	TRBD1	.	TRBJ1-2	CASSDRGRTGYTF
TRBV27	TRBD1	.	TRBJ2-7	CASSFPGGYEQYF
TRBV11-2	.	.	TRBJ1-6	CASSFLGYNSPLHF
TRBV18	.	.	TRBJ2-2	CASSPRGTDDTGELFF
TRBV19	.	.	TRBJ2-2	CASSFGSFANTGELFF